These 18 T cell receptor beta chains originate from one sample sequenced in a study of T-cell memory formation after mild COVID-19 listed by TCRdb under 2021. The library relied on 5' RACE. Instrument on record: Illumina NovaSeq 6000. Through fastp at Q25 and MiXCR, TCRdb rebuilt clones from the public reads, retaining in-frame beta chains. Every entry covers one CDR3 protein and lists the most common genes and DNA from its rows. The sample table holds roughly 510,000 distinct CDR3 sequences, of which roughly 17% were seen once. In total, the top ten clones hold about 8.1% of the sample. The sample taken for sequencing was PBMCs or a T cell subset sorted from them (not recorded which). These TCRs come from an adult woman who had mild COVID-19 (a few samples of this study predate the infection). The sample titles of this study are shuffled in the database, so cell type and time point are left out; the donor was told from shared clones.

Only a few counts were recorded for this clonotype. V gene TRBV23-1 combines with J gene TRBJ2-1; D not resolved. TRBV23-1 is marked as an open reading frame, function uncertain. This CDR3 is 20 amino acids long. The V end lost 2 bases, the J end lost 6 bases, and 29 bases lay between the germline ends. This chain's CDR3 is CASSQDCQTCLSSPGNEQFF. CDR3 bases: TGCGCCAGCAGTCAAGACTGCCAGACCTGTTTGTCGAGCCCTGGCAATGAGCAGTTCTTC.

This clonotype was detected many times. The chain has TRBV7-9 and TRBJ2-4; D perhaps matches TRBD2 (7 bases). Germline V gene lookup returns CDR1 SEHNR and CDR2 FQNEAQ (reference sequence). V was clipped by 1 base and J by 5 bases, with 12 bases between them. The CDR3 is 15 amino acids. CDR3 sequence reads: CASSLGGGAQNIQYF. CDR3 DNA sequence: TGTGCCAGCAGCTTAGGAGGGGGGGCGCAAAACATTCAGTACTTC.

This clonotype was observed a few times. The rearrangement joins TRBV6-5 to TRBJ2-1; 8 nucleotides match TRBD1. There are 15 residues in the CDR3. Germline trimming cut 6 bases from V and 6 bases from J; bases unmatched to any gene: 10. CDR1 is MNHEY, CDR2 SVGAGI, per germline. In DNA, the CDR3 is TGTGCCAGCAGCCGCGACAGGGGAGAAAGCAATGAGCAGTTCTTC. Amino acids: CASSRDRGESNEQFF.

This clonotype is a singleton in its sample. This chain connects TRBV30 to TRBJ2-2; 9 bases line up with TRBD2. V lost 1 base and J lost 1; bases outside the gene matches: 16. Germline values: CDR1 GTSNPN, CDR2 SVGIG (reference sequence). The CDR3 has 20 amino acids. DNA of the CDR3: TGTGCCTGGAGTGGCATACCGGGACTAGCAATGCGCCAGAACACCGGGGAGCTGTTTTTT. This codes for CAWSGIPGLAMRQNTGELFF.

This clonotype was seen more than once but under ten times. The V gene is TRBV6-5, the J gene TRBJ2-7; D tentatively fits TRBD1 or TRBD2 (6 bases each). The ends were cut back, 4 bases at V and 1 base at J, with 17 bases in the middle. Germline V lookup: CDR1 MNHEY, CDR2 SVGAGI. The length of the CDR3 is 16 residues. The CDR3 region has the DNA TGTGCCAGCAGTTTAGACCCGGGGGCAGGGTCCTACGAGCAGTACTTC. Its protein is CASSLDPGAGSYEQYF.

The V gene is TRBV6-5, the J gene TRBJ2-3; 7 bases are a match to TRBD1. V shed 8 bases and J 2 bases; nucleotides not matched to a gene: 4. The CDR3 extends over 13 amino acids. Looked up from germline, CDR1 is MNHEY and CDR2 is SVGAGI. CDR3 in amino acids: CASGQAHTDTQYF. DNA for the CDR3: TGTGCCAGCGGACAGGCCCACACAGATACGCAGTATTTT.

Ten or more counts support this clonotype. This chain uses TRBV18 with TRBJ2-6; D may be TRBD1 (5 bases). CDR1 is KGHSH, CDR2 LQKENI, per germline. The CDR3 covers 16 residues. V dropped 4 bases and J dropped 4 bases, with 14 bases sitting between them. The CDR3 is CASSRSTDSGANVLTF. The CDR3 DNA is TGTGCCAGCTCACGATCGACAGACTCAGGGGCCAACGTCCTGACTTTC.

DNA for the CDR3: TGTGCCAGCAGCGCGCAGCTAGCGAGCTCCTACAATGAGCAGTTCTTC. Protein sequence: CASSAQLASSYNEQFF. V and J are TRBV9 and TRBJ2-1; possible D gene TRBD2, 6 bases. The germline CDR1 and CDR2 sequences are SGDLS and YYNGEE. V was cut by 3 bases and J by 0 bases, with 13 bases left in between. The CDR3 is 16 amino acids.

V and J are TRBV6-5 and TRBJ2-2, with no clear D. V lost 2 bases, J lost 2 bases, and 3 bases lay in between. This CDR3 region has 13 residues. CDR1 is MNHEY and CDR2 is SVGAGI in the germline V gene. As DNA, the CDR3 is TGTGCCAGCAGTTACCCAAACACCGGGGAGCTGTTTTTT. Its translation: CASSYPNTGELFF.

The chain combines TRBV21-1 with TRBJ1-2. TRBV21-1 is recorded as a pseudogene. The CDR3 consists of 14 residues. CDR3 amino acids: CASSGWGTPYGYTF. CDR3 nucleotide sequence: TGTGCCAGCAGTGGGTGGGGTACCCCCTATGGCTACACCTTC.

The V call is TRBV11-1, the J call TRBJ2-1; D is unclear. The CDR3 is 13 residues long. Trimming cost V 1 base and J 3 bases, with 4 bases left between them. The germline CDR1 and CDR2 sequences are SGHAT and FQDESV (reference sequence). The CDR3 DNA reads TGTGCCAGCAGCTTAGGGTTCTACAATGAGCAGTTCTTC. Residues: CASSLGFYNEQFF.

This rearrangement joins TRBV20-1 to TRBJ2-7; tentatively, D is TRBD1 or TRBD2 (5 bases each). The CDR3 is made up of 12 amino acids. Trimming removed 4 bases at V and 2 bases at J, with 9 bases between. Germline lookup yields CDR1 DFQATT and CDR2 SNEGSKA (reference sequence). CDR3 sequence reads: CSAIVGAYEQYF. The DNA of the CDR3 is TGCAGTGCTATAGTGGGGGCCTACGAGCAGTACTTC.

This clonotype came up a few times. This chain connects TRBV18 to TRBJ2-2; D is unresolved. The V end lost 3 bases, the J end lost 0 bases, and 11 bases lay between the germline ends. Germline V gives CDR1 KGHSH, CDR2 LQKENI. This CDR3 contains 16 residues. This CDR3 is CASSPSTIANTGELFF. The CDR3 region has the DNA TGTGCCAGCTCACCGTCAACGATCGCGAACACCGGGGAGCTGTTTTTT.

This clonotype was counted between two and nine times. The V call is TRBV12-3 or TRBV12-4, the J call TRBJ2-1, with 8 bases identical to TRBD1. V lost 4 bases, J lost 5 bases, and 4 bases stayed unmatched. This CDR3 spans 14 amino acids. The CDR3 protein is CASSWGQAHNEQFF. The CDR3 bases are TGTGCCAGCAGTTGGGGACAGGCACACAATGAGCAGTTCTTC.

This clonotype has a handful of counts. The rearrangement uses TRBV6-2 or TRBV6-3 and TRBJ2-3; possibly TRBD2 for D (5 bases). Germline V gives CDR1 MNHEY, CDR2 SVGEGT. The CDR3 contains 16 residues. V lost 0 bases and J lost 5, with 15 bases in between. The DNA for the CDR3 is TGTGCCAGCAGTTACTCGGTAGCGAACTACCTAGATACGCAGTATTTT. This encodes CASSYSVANYLDTQYF.

This clonotype was detected only a few times. J is TRBJ2-3 and V is TRBV6-4; tentatively, D is TRBD1 or TRBD2 (5 bases each). With 10 bases removed from V and 0 bases from J, the gap between germline ends came to 14 bases. The CDR3 sequence is 14 residues long. Germline lookup yields CDR1 MRHNA and CDR2 SNTAGT. DNA for the CDR3: TGTGCCAAGCCTGGGGGTGCTAGCACAGATACGCAGTATTTT. Its translation is CAKPGGASTDTQYF.

The chain is built from TRBV7-9 and TRBJ2-1; the match to TRBD2 covers 12 bases. J gave up 9 bases and V 5 bases, and 23 bases lay outside the gene matches. Germline V gene sequence: CDR1 SEHNR, CDR2 FQNEAQ (reference sequence). The CDR3 sequence is 20 residues long. The DNA of the CDR3 is TGTGCCAGCAGCGCCGTTACTTCTAGCGGGGGGGCCTCGAGGATCGGTGAGCAGTTCTTC. The encoded protein is CASSAVTSSGGASRIGEQFF.

The chain uses TRBV19 and TRBJ2-6; D is possibly TRBD1 (6 bases). This CDR3 spans 17 amino acids. V lost 1 base to trimming and J lost 1 base, with 11 bases between them. Per the germline V gene, CDR1 is LNHDA and CDR2 is SQIVND (reference sequence). CDR3 in amino acids: CASSIGQGKSGANVLTF. The CDR3 bases are TGTGCCAGTAGTATAGGCCAGGGGAAATCTGGGGCCAACGTCCTGACTTTC.